The source of this TCR beta chain is a study of neoadjuvant anti-PD-1 for oral cavity cancer. Study-wide context: Patients without progression received a fourth nivolumab dose around day 43, then surgical resection on days 50-56. Study outcomes and limitations: Pretreatment Treg/Th17 ratio correlated inversely with post-treatment tumor clonality.

Worth noting for this clone: The antigen remains undetermined.

Most tumor samples had about 4.8 ug input DNA in two replicates. Clones were read by immunoSEQ multiplex PCR, and TCRdb kept only the in-frame ones, dropping some. The sample lists 37,000 or so clones, around 38% occurring once. V lost 3 bases to trimming and J lost 0 bases, with 8 bases between them. The length of the CDR3 is 15 residues. CDR1 and CDR2 (germline): SGHTA, FQGTGA. The time point is: after neoadjuvant nivolumab, at surgical resection. Patients had newly diagnosed, untreated stage II-IVA oral cavity squamous cell carcinoma. The V gene is TRBV7-3, the J gene TRBJ2-2, with unresolved D. This sample comprised tumor tissue, obtained after nivolumab (anti-PD-1) treatment. The receptor was derived from a person between 35 and 79 years old with oral cavity squamous cell carcinoma. The CDR3 region is CASSFGPTNTGELFF. CDR3 bases: TGTGCCAGCAGCTTTGGCCCAACGAACACCGGGGAGCTGTTTTTT.